This T cell receptor beta chain was sequenced during a study of human T cells and chemical hapten exposure (dated by TCRdb to 2020 to 2022). For the wider study: For sensitization, 2% DPC in acetone was applied to a 2 cm by 2 cm area of upper inner arm skin. Throughout the study period of roughly five months, patients also received therapeutic DPC doses to the scalp every week. Patch testing was done on the upper back using Finn chambers containing 0.01% DPC, and results were scored after 6 days according to International Contact Dermatitis Research Group standards. The patient cohort, mostly female, included alopecia areata with under or over 50% scalp involvement, alopecia totalis and alopecia universalis. The libraries were sequenced as a pool, and the TCR yield per sample differed mostly because of small variations in library volumes within the pool. In alopecia patients, the study followed how the peripheral blood TCR repertoire changed in vivo over primary and secondary sensitization to diphenylcyclopropenone (DPC), a hapten. Blood samples were taken from patients before sensitization (week 0) and then at 2, 6 and about 24 weeks after DPC sensitization. For TCR sequencing, blood came from over 25 alopecia patients at anywhere from one to four time points (pre-sensitization, 2, 6 and 24 weeks). General conclusions and limits of the study: Patch test score was positively correlated with the number of PT1 expanded TCRs, with significance at thresholds 8, 16 and 32 but not at 4. The number of TCRs above 1 in 1000 frequency did not change with DPC sensitization; there was no evidence of global repertoire structure alterations. Repeated subsampling changed both the strength of the expansion versus patch-test correlation and the threshold at which that correlation became significant. Expanded TCRs formed significantly more large CDR3 similarity clusters than pre-sensitization or healthy control sets, consistent with antigen-driven responses. Because every patient had alopecia, a presumed autoimmune disease, the patients' immune response might differ from that of healthy individuals.

Details on this clonotype: Its recognized antigen is unknown. Nothing much larger sits one base from this clone, and base qualities are not available.

Library preparation used RACE. Instrument on record: NextSeq 500. Library preparation attached unique molecular identifiers to individual cDNA molecules for quantitative, reproducible TCR counting. From each blood RNA sample, both TCR alpha and TCR beta chains were sequenced. In the original analysis: A median of roughly 98,000 TCRs per sample was observed, with a range of about 20,000 to 750,000. The Decombinator software suite was used to annotate V, J and CDR3 in the TCR reads. For the PS versus PT1 abundance plots, all samples were subsampled to the same number of TCRs (28,000). Expanded TCRs were defined as absent before sensitization and observed at least eight times at the 2-week time point. TCRdb itself trimmed the public reads at Q25 with fastp, ran MiXCR and retained productive beta chains. Records with the same CDR3 protein are collapsed into one entry carrying the most frequent genes and DNA. In this record, the V and J calls reflect TCRdb's handling and not the investigators' own analysis. This sample comprises more than 150,000 distinct CDR3 sequences, approximately 26% of them detected only once. Under 2.5% of the sample is taken by the ten largest.

Including the terminal cysteine and phenylalanine, the CDR3 comprises 14 residues. Only the CDR3 part of the read is kept: 42 bases, read in frame from the first base. From a lookup of the germline V gene, CDR1 and CDR2 are SQVTM and ANQGSEA. V sheds 7 bases and J sheds 0 bases, leaving 10 bases between their ends. Read against the paper, the sample's time point label means: patch test 3, about 24 weeks after DPC sensitization. The sample's treatment or condition, from its label and the paper: therapeutic diphenylcyclopropenone sensitization with weekly scalp DPC. Blood at each patch-test visit was drawn before the patch test was applied. Patients were eligible if aged 18 to 70, diagnosed with alopecia and judged suitable for DPC therapy, and pregnant patients were excluded. Unfractionated whole blood was collected in Tempus Blood RNA tubes, and total RNA was extracted from that blood.

The sequence was obtained from a woman aged 40-49 years with alopecia areata. Some clones in this sample may be carry-over from other donors' samples. The material sequenced was whole blood, taken in connection with sensitization to the hapten diphenylcyclopropenone (DPC). The chain links TRBV29-1 with TRBJ2-6, with TRBD1 tentatively as D gene (6 bases match). The bases read TGCAGCGCTACAGGGAGCTCTGGGGCCAACGTCCTGACTTTC. It translates to CSATGSSGANVLTF.